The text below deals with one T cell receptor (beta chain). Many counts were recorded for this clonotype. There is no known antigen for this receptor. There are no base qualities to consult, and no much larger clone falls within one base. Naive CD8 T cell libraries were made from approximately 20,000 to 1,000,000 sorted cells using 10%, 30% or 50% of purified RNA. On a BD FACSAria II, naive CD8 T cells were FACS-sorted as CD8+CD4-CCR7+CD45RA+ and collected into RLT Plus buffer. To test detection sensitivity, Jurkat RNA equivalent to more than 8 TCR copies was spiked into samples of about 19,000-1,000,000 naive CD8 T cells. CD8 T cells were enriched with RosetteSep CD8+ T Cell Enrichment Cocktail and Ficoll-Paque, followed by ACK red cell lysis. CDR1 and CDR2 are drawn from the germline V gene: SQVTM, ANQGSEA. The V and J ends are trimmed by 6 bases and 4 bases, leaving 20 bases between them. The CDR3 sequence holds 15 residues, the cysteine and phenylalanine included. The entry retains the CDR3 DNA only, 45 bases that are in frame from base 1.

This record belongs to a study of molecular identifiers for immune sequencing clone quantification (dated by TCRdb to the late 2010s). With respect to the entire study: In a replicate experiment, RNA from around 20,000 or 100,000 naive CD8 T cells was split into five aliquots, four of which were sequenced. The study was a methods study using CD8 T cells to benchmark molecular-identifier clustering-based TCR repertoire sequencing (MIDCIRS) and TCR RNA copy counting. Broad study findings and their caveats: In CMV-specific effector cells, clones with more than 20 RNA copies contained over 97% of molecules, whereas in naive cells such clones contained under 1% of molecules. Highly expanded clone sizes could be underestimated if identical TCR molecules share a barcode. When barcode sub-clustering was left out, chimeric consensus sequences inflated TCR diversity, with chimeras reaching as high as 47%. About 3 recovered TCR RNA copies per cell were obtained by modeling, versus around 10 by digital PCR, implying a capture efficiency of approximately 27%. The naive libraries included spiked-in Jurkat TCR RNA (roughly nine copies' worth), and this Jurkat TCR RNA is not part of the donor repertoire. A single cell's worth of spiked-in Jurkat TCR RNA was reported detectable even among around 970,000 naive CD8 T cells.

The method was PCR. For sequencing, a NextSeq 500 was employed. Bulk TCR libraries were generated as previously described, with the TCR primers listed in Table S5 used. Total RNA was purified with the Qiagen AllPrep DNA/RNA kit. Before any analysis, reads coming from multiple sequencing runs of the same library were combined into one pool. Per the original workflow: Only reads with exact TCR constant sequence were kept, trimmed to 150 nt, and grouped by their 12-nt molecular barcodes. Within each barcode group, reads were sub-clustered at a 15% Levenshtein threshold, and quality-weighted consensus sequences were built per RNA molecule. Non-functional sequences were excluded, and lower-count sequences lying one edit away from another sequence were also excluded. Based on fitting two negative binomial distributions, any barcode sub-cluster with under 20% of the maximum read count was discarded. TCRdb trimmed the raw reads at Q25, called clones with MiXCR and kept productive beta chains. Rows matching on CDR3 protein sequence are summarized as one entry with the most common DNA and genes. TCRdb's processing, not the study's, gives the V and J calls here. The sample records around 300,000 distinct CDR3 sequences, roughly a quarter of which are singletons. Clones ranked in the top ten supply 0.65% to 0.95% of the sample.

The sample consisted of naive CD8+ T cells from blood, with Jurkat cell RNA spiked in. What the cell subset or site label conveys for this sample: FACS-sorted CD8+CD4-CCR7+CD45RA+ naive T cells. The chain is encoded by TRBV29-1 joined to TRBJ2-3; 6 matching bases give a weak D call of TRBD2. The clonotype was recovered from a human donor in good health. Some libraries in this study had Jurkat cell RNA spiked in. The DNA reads TGCAGCGTCCGAAGGGAGGTGGGGTACTCAGATACGCAGTATTTT. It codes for CSVRREVGYSDTQYF.